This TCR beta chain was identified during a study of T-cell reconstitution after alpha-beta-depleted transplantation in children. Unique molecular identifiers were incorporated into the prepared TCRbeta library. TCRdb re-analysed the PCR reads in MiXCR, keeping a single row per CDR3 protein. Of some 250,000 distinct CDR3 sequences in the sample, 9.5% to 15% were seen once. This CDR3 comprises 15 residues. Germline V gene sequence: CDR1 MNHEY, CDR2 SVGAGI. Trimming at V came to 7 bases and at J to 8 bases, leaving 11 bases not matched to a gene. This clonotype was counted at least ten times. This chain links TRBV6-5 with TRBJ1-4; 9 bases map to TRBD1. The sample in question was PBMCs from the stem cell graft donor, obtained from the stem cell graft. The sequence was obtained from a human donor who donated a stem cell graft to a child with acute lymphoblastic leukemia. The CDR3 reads CASTRGGTGNEKLFF. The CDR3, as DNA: TGTGCCAGCACTAGGGGGGGGACAGGGAACGAAAAACTGTTTTTT.